This T cell receptor (beta chain) emerged from a study of cytomegalovirus exposure and HLA in healthy donors. On the study more broadly: The 120 validation repertoires, a later analysis reported, used the same platform as the approximately 730 repertoires from the first cohort. Study conclusions and caveats: Researchers reported that a few CMV-associated chains were confirmed in vitro as CMV antigen-specific.

Turning to this clone: Its antigen is currently unknown.

The assay was immunoSEQ multiplex PCR, and TCRdb's table has in-frame clones only and misses some. Among 250,000 to 400,000 clones listed, approximately 91% were seen once. From the roughly 110-subject validation cohort, which was separate from the roughly 630-subject first cohort, the donors were drawn. There are 17 residues in the CDR3. The germline V gene encodes CDR1 MNHEY and CDR2 SMNVEV (reference sequence). The V and J ends lost 1 base and 3 bases, in that order; junction bases with no gene match: 5. Source material: PBMCs. The sequence was collected from a man aged 30-40 years in good health and CMV-seronegative. J is TRBJ2-2 and V is TRBV27; 10 bases line up with TRBD1. The chain's CDR3 is CASSLLLTGGYTGELFF. The CDR3 nucleotides are TGTGCCAGCAGTTTATTGCTGACAGGGGGCTACACCGGGGAGCTGTTTTTT.